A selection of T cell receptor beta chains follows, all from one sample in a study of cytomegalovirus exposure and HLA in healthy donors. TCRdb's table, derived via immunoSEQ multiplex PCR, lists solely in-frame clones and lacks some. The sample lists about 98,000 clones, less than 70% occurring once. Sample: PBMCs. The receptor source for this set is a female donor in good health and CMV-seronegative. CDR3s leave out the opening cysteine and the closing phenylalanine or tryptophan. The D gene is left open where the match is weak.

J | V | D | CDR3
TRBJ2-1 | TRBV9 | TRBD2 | ASSAGSGSNEQF
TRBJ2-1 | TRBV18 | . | ASSPSDYNEQF
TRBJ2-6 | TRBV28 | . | ASSSLSGANVLT
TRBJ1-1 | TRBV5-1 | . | ASSPGGEGTEAF
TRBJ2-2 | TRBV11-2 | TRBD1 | ASRSGTENTGELF
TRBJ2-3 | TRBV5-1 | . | ASSYSLGQRGTDTQY
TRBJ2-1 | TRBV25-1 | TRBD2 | ASSDPAPSGRRYNEQF
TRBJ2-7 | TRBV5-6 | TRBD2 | ASSRKFAGEAEQY
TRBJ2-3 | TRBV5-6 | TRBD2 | ASSLDGRAWTDTQY
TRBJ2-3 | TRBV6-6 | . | ASRKERAGTDTQY
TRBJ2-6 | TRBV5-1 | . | ASRLTGANVLT
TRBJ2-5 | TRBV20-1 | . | SVSDRETQY
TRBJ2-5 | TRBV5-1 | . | ASTSEVAETQY
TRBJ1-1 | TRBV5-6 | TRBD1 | ASSWRTGANTEAF
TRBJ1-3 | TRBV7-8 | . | ASSPRQDLSGNTIY
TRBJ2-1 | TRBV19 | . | ASIKNSDSLQF
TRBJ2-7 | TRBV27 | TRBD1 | ASSLEGQGYEQY
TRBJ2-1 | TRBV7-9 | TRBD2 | ASSKTVVAGPPHEQF
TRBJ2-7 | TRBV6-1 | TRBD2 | ASSSGGLEQY
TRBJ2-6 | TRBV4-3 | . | ASSQESGSGANVLT
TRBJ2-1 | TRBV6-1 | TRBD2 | ASSGWTSGSLPDEQF
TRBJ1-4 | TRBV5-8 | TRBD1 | ASSLGYRGGDEKLF
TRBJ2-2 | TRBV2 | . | ASSEGQSNTGELF
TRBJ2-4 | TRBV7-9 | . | ASSSSPIQY
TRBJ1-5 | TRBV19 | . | ASSPRLVGGNQPQH
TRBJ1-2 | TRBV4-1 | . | ASSRAGLYGYT
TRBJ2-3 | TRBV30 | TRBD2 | AWSSPPAGGSDTQY
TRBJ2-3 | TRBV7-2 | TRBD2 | ATGLAGGTDTQY
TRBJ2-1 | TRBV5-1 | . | ASSLQGPDNEQF
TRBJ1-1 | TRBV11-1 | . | ASSAGQVTEAF
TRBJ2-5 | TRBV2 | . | ASSAVQETQY
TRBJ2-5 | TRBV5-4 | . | ASSYEVRETQY
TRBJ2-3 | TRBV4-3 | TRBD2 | ASSQGTSGGAGSDTQY
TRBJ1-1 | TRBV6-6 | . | ASSTQKAF
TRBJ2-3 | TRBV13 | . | ASSPRGLRRDTQY
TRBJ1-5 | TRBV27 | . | ASSLEGWQPQH
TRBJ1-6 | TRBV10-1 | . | ASSDPDISYNSPLH
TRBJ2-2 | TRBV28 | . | ASSLSWGTGGGELF
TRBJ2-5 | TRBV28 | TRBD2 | ASSLSSTSGGLWAETQY
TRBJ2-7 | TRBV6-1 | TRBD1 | ASSLEGTGSYEQY
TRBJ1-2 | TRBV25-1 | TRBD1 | ASSVGTDYGYT